These 26 T cell receptor beta chains share one sample of origin, sequenced in a study of radiation and T cells in renal cell carcinoma. Time point denoted: baseline pretreatment blood. Treatment reported: 15 Gy SBRT to primary tumor, nephrectomy 4 weeks later. Using immunoSEQ multiplex PCR, the repertoire was profiled, and TCRdb retains in-frame clones only, with some absent. Found here are 120,000 to 150,000 clones, approximately 87% of them singletons; the top ten hold around 25%. Material: blood, obtained from a patient whose treatment included radiotherapy and nephrectomy. The receptors derive from a woman in her forties or fifties with renal cell carcinoma.

This clone was seen just once. The V gene is TRBV7-2, the J gene TRBJ1-2, with 10 bases that match TRBD1. The CDR3 has 17 residues. Germline CDR1 reads SGHTA; CDR2 reads FQGNSA. The V gene end was trimmed by 5 bases and the J gene end by 7 bases; junction bases not matched to a gene: 16. CDR3: CASSESRDRGLYGGYTF. CDR3 nucleotides: TGTGCCAGCAGCGAAAGCCGGGACAGGGGATTATACGGTGGCTACACCTTC.

This chain uses TRBV18 with TRBJ2-6; D gene uncertain. The CDR3 has 13 residues. Germline CDR1 and CDR2: KGHSH and LQKENI. Trimming shortened V by 3 bases and J by 4 bases, and 4 bases separated the two germline ends. CDR3 protein: CASSPGGANVLTF. The CDR3 nucleotides read TGTGCCAGCTCACCCGGGGGGGCCAACGTCCTGACTTTC.

The chain joins TRBV7-9 to TRBJ2-2, with 9 nucleotides matching TRBD1. Trimming at V came to 4 bases and at J to 6 bases, leaving 3 bases not matched to a gene. Germline assignment: CDR1 SEHNR and CDR2 FQNEAQ (reference sequence). The CDR3 has 14 residues. The CDR3 spells CASSWDRVAGELFF. CDR3 sequence (DNA): TGTGCCAGCAGCTGGGACAGGGTAGCCGGGGAGCTGTTTTTT.

This clone was found once. This chain joins TRBV9 and TRBJ2-2; D is perhaps TRBD1 (6 bases). CDR3 length: 13 amino acids. Germline V gene sequence: CDR1 SGDLS, CDR2 YYNGEE. V lost 7 bases and J 2 bases, leaving 9 bases between the germline ends. The CDR3 DNA sequence: TGTGCCAGCGGGACATTCAACACCGGGGAGCTGTTTTTT. Protein product: CASGTFNTGELFF.

The J gene is TRBJ2-2, the V gene TRBV6-6; 12 bases fit TRBD1. This CDR3 has 16 amino acids. V was pared by 8 bases and J by 3 bases, with 7 bases of the junction left unmatched. Germline loops: CDR1 MNHNY, CDR2 SVGAGI (reference sequence). The CDR3 sequence is CASGHGTGGDTGELFF. CDR3 coding DNA: TGTGCCAGCGGGCATGGGACAGGGGGCGACACCGGGGAGCTGTTTTTT.

This chain joins TRBV6-1 and TRBJ1-1; D possibly corresponds to TRBD1 (6 bases). CDR1 is MNHNS, CDR2 SASEGT, per germline. This CDR3 contains 16 residues. The V gene lost 2 bases and the J gene lost 7 bases, with 20 bases spanning the gap. CDR3 DNA sequence: TGTGCCAGCAGTGAACGACGGACAGCAAGACCAATTGAAGCTTTCTTT. Protein product: CASSERRTARPIEAFF.

V and J are TRBV7-2 and TRBJ2-3; no clear D gene. The germline CDR1 and CDR2 sequences are SGHTA and FQGNSA. The CDR3 is 15 amino acids. Trimming took 1 base from V and 1 from J, leaving 9 bases between them. In DNA form, the CDR3 reads TGTGCCAGCAGCTTAGAACGGACGGGCACAGATACGCAGTATTTT. Protein product: CASSLERTGTDTQYF.

The chain uses TRBV27 and TRBJ2-4; D call uncertain. CDR3 length equals 16 residues. Germline V gene lookup returns CDR1 MNHEY and CDR2 SMNVEV (reference sequence). Trimming removed 4 bases from V and 4 bases from J, with 17 bases in between. CDR3 sequence: CASSSPWGVDKNIQYF. As DNA, the CDR3 is TGTGCCAGCAGTTCCCCGTGGGGTGTCGATAAAAACATTCAGTACTTC.

The chain employs TRBV13 and TRBJ2-5; D possibly corresponds to TRBD2 (6 bases). The CDR3 covers 17 residues. The ends were cut back, 5 bases at V and 2 bases at J, with 21 bases in the middle. Germline lookup yields CDR1 PRHDT and CDR2 FYEKMQ (reference sequence). In DNA, the CDR3 is TGTGCCAGCAGCCCGTCTGGGGCTAACCGGGGGCAAGAGACCCAGTACTTC. Its protein product is CASSPSGANRGQETQYF.

The V call is TRBV28, the J call TRBJ1-1; no reliable D call. CDR1 MDHEN and CDR2 SYDVKM come from the germline V gene. The CDR3 sequence is 11 residues long. Trimming stripped 2 bases from V and 7 bases from J, with 5 bases between. The CDR3 bases are TGTGCCAGCAGTTTAAGGTTTGAAGCTTTCTTT. Protein product: CASSLRFEAFF.

This clone appeared a few times. The chain links TRBV21-1 to TRBJ1-2. TRBV21-1 is marked as a pseudogene. The CDR3 contains 16 residues. In nucleotides, the CDR3 is TGTGCCAGCAGTCAAACTCCTAACAGGGAGGTGAATGGCTACACCTTC. It translates to CASSQTPNREVNGYTF.

This clone has only one observation. V and J are TRBV6-1 and TRBJ1-3, with D unresolved. The CDR3 spans 13 residues. Germline V lookup: CDR1 MNHNS, CDR2 SASEGT. Trimming took 3 bases from V and 1 from J, leaving 4 bases between them. The CDR3 DNA sequence: TGTGCCAGCAGTGACAGTTCTGGAAACACCATATATTTT. It is translated as CASSDSSGNTIYF.

The chain carries TRBV10-1 and TRBJ2-1, with D possibly being TRBD2 (5 bases). V lost 8 bases and J lost 9, with 8 bases in between. There are 10 residues in the CDR3. Germline V gene lookup returns CDR1 WNHNN and CDR2 SYGVQD (reference sequence). The CDR3 region is CASRDGEQFF. The CDR3 nucleotides read TGCGCCAGCCGGGATGGTGAGCAGTTCTTC.

The gene calls are TRBV5-6 and TRBJ2-5; D is unresolved. Germline V gene lookup returns CDR1 SGHDT and CDR2 YYEEEE. V was clipped by 0 bases and J by 4 bases, with 10 bases between them. This CDR3 region has 14 residues. This CDR3 reads CASSLGSPRETQYF. Written as DNA, the CDR3 is TGTGCCAGCAGCTTGGGGTCGCCGAGAGAGACCCAGTACTTC.

The CDR3 protein is CSGAGHETQYF. The DNA of the CDR3 is TGCAGTGGAGCGGGGCACGAGACCCAGTACTTC. This rearrangement joins TRBV20-1 to TRBJ2-5, with TRBD2 matching over 7 bases. With V trimmed by 7 bases and J by 5 bases, 4 bases remained unmatched. From germline, CDR1 is DFQATT and CDR2 SNEGSKA (reference sequence). The CDR3 has 11 amino acids.

The V call is TRBV5-1, the J call TRBJ2-7; D remains unclear. Trimming stripped 6 bases from V and 0 bases from J, with 16 bases between. This CDR3 has 15 amino acids. Looked up from germline, CDR1 is SGHRS and CDR2 is YFSETQ. CDR3 in DNA: TGCGCCAGCACCTACCTAGGCGGTACCTCCTACGAGCAGTACTTC. It specifies CASTYLGGTSYEQYF.

Here the CDR3 reads CASSLAPKNTEAFF. The CDR3, as DNA: TGCGCCAGCAGCTTGGCGCCCAAGAACACTGAAGCTTTCTTT. The gene calls are TRBV5-1 and TRBJ1-1; D gene uncertain. Looked up from germline, CDR1 is SGHRS and CDR2 is YFSETQ. V lost 0 bases and J 1 base, leaving 7 bases between the germline ends. The CDR3 loop spans 14 amino acids.

The chain couples TRBV5-4 to TRBJ1-2; possible D gene TRBD1, 6 bases. This CDR3 is 13 amino acids long. CDR1 and CDR2 (germline): SGHNT, YYREEE (reference sequence). The germline V and J ends were trimmed by 1 base and 6 bases, with 10 bases remaining between them. The CDR3 spells CASSLTGRDGYTF. CDR3 nucleotides: TGTGCCAGCAGCTTGACAGGGAGGGATGGCTACACCTTC.

The CDR3: CASSLDSADTQYF. The CDR3 region has the DNA TGTGCCAGCTCCCTGGACAGCGCAGATACGCAGTATTTT. This chain links TRBV2 with TRBJ2-3; D perhaps matches TRBD1 (6 bases). The germline V gene encodes CDR1 SNHLY and CDR2 FYNNEI. The CDR3 loop spans 13 amino acids. V lost 8 bases, J lost 4 bases, and 13 bases lay in between. Full variable domain (missing parts from reference TRBV2 and TRBJ2-3): EPEVTQTPSHQVTQMGQEVILRCVPISNHLYFYWYRQILGQKVEFLVSFYNNEISEKSEIFDDQFSVERPDGSNFTLKIRSTKLEDSAMYFCASSLDSADTQYFGPGTRLTVL.

Only one count was recorded for this clone. This chain connects TRBV7-6 to TRBJ1-4; D is ambiguous. V dropped 7 bases and J dropped 3 bases, with 12 bases sitting between them. Per the germline V gene, CDR1 is SGHVS and CDR2 is FNYEAQ. The CDR3 contains 14 residues. CDR3 bases: TGTGCCAGCACCATTCCAGCCCCTAATGAAAAACTGTTTTTT. Protein: CASTIPAPNEKLFF.

In this sample, this clone turned up once. Other DNA sequences of this sample code for an identical CDR3. The V gene is TRBV18, the J gene TRBJ2-3; D ambiguous. This CDR3 region has 12 residues. The V gene lost 5 bases and the J gene lost 0 bases, with 3 bases spanning the gap. Germline V CDR1 and CDR2: KGHSH, LQKENI. The CDR3 loop is CASSTSTDTQYF. The DNA for the CDR3 is TGTGCCAGCTCAACAAGCACAGATACGCAGTATTTT.

Only one count was recorded for this clone. V gene TRBV9 combines with J gene TRBJ2-2; the D is unclear. Between the trimmed V and J ends, which lost 0 bases and 7 bases, there was a span of 7 bases. The CDR3 runs 13 residues. The germline V gene has CDR1 SGDLS and CDR2 YYNGEE. The CDR3 loop reads CASSVVRSGELFF. The CDR3 bases are TGTGCCAGCAGCGTAGTGCGGAGCGGGGAGCTGTTTTTT.

The chain joins TRBV9 to TRBJ1-6, with unresolved D. CDR1 is SGDLS, CDR2 YYNGEE, per germline. The CDR3 extends over 14 amino acids. Trimming shortened V by 7 bases and J by 1 base, and 9 bases separated the two germline ends. This CDR3 is CASRSGSYNSPLHF. CDR3 nucleotides: TGTGCCAGCCGCAGCGGGTCCTATAATTCACCCCTCCACTTT.

The chain links TRBV11-2 to TRBJ1-1, with 7 bases aligning to TRBD1. Per germline, CDR1 SGHAT and CDR2 FQNNGV. V was clipped by 4 bases and J by 8 bases; unmatched bases: 10. There are 14 residues in the CDR3. CDR3 sequence (DNA): TGTGCCAGCAGCTCAGCCGGGACAGACGCGGAAGCTTTCTTT. It codes for CASSSAGTDAEAFF.

The chain is built from TRBV2 and TRBJ1-5; D is uncertain. The CDR3 covers 14 residues. Between the trimmed V and J ends, which lost 2 bases and 0 bases, there was a span of 5 bases. Germline V gene sequence: CDR1 SNHLY, CDR2 FYNNEI. Here the CDR3 reads CASSEPLSNQPQHF. CDR3 coding DNA: TGTGCCAGCAGTGAACCCCTTAGCAATCAGCCCCAGCATTTT.

The table lists this clone with a few counts. The genes are TRBV13 and TRBJ1-5, with D unclear. Germline V gives CDR1 PRHDT, CDR2 FYEKMQ (reference sequence). The CDR3 has 13 amino acids. V was trimmed by 5 bases and J by 6 bases, leaving 11 bases between them. This chain's CDR3 is CASSGRSTQPQHF. The DNA for the CDR3 is TGTGCCAGCAGCGGTAGGAGTACTCAGCCCCAGCATTTT.